The text below deals with one TCR beta chain. The sample belongs to a study of PD-L1 blockade in urothelial cancer. V trimming: 5 bases; J trimming: 6 bases; junction bases outside the gene matches: 14. Germline CDR1 is SGHTA and CDR2 is FQGNSA. CDR3 length: 16 residues. Using immunoSEQ multiplex PCR, the repertoire was profiled, and TCRdb retains in-frame clones only, with some absent. The sample carries roughly 50,000 clones, about 90% recorded once. The sample here was PBMCs, taken around atezolizumab (anti-PD-L1) treatment. The chain uses TRBV7-2 and TRBJ1-2; 8 positions agree with TRBD1. The TCR comes from a man aged 55-75 years with urothelial cancer. CDR3 loop: CASSLGRGRGQDGYTF. The CDR3 DNA reads as TGTGCCAGCAGCCTAGGGCGGGGCAGGGGGCAAGATGGCTACACCTTC.